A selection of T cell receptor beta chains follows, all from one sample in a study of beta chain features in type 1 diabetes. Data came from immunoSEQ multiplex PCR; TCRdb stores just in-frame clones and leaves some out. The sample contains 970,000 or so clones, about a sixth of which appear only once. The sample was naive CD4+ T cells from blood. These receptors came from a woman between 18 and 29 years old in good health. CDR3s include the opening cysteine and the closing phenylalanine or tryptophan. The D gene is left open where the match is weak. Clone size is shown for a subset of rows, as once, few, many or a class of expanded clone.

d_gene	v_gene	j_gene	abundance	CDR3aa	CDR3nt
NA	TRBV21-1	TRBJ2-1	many	CASSSGQAGGEQFF	TGTGCCAGCAGCTCCGGGCAGGCTGGAGGTGAGCAGTTCTTC
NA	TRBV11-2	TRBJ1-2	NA	CASRQIRAPFYGYTF	TGTGCCAGCAGGCAAATCCGGGCCCCTTTCTATGGCTACACCTTC
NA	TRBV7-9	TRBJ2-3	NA	CASSPPRGTQYF	TGTGCCAGCAGCCCTCCGCGAGGTACGCAGTATTTT
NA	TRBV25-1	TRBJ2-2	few	CASSAQSPGELFF	TGTGCCAGCAGTGCCCAATCCCCCGGGGAGCTGTTTTTT
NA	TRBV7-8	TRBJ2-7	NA	CASSLWDGPYEQYF	TGTGCCAGCAGCTTATGGGATGGCCCCTACGAGCAGTACTTC
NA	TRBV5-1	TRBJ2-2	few	CASSLTPNTGELFF	TGCGCCAGCAGCTTGACGCCGAACACCGGGGAGCTGTTTTTT
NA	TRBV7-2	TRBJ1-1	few	CASSTYSTGTEAFF	TGTGCCAGCAGCACCTATAGTACAGGGACCGAAGCTTTCTTT
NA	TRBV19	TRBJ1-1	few	CASRTGRLENTEAFF	TGTGCCAGTAGGACCGGACGCCTTGAGAACACTGAAGCTTTCTTT
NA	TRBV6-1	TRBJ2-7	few	CASSDRRQTAEQYF	TGTGCCAGCAGTGACCGGAGACAGACGGCAGAGCAGTACTTC
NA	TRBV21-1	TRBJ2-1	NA	CASSESKGEQFF	TGTGCCAGCAGCGAAAGTAAGGGTGAGCAGTTCTTC
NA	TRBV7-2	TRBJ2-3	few	CASSLVLAQDTQYF	TGTGCCAGCAGCTTAGTGCTCGCCCAAGATACGCAGTATTTT
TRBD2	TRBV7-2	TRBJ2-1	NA	CASSLKATSGSDDEQFF	TGTGCCAGCAGCTTGAAAGCGACTAGCGGGAGTGACGATGAGCAGTTCTTC
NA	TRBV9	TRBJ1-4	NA	CASSVGLGHNGGKLFF	TGTGCCAGCAGCGTTGGCCTCGGACACAACGGGGGGAAACTGTTTTTT
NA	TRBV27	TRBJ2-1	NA	CASSLPRGPGYAYNEQFF	TGTGCCAGCAGTTTACCCCGGGGCCCTGGGTATGCTTACAATGAGCAGTTCTTC
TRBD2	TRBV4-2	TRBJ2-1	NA	CASSQWRASGQANEQFF	TGTGCCAGCAGCCAATGGCGGGCTAGCGGACAAGCTAATGAGCAGTTCTTC
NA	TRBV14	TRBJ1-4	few	CASSQDRTQSKLFF	TGTGCCAGCAGCCAAGATCGCACACAGAGCAAACTGTTTTTT
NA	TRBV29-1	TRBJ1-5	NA	CSVGDTSSGQPQHF	TGCAGCGTTGGGGACACCAGTTCCGGTCAGCCCCAGCATTTT
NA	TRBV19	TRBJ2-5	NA	CASSRDGFGQETQYF	TGTGCCAGTAGTCGGGACGGATTTGGTCAAGAGACCCAGTACTTC
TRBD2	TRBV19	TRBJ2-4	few	CASSLALVSGTRAAKNIQYF	TGTGCCAGTAGTTTGGCGTTGGTTTCCGGGACTAGGGCAGCCAAAAACATTCAGTACTTC
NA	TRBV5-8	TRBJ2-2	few	CASSLWAAEGELFF	TGTGCCAGCAGCTTGTGGGCGGCCGAGGGGGAGCTGTTTTTT
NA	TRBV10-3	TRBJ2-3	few	CAISEYSTDTQYF	TGTGCCATCAGTGAATACAGCACAGATACGCAGTATTTT
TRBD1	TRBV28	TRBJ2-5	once	CASSQKPGQGLQETQYF	TGTGCCAGCAGCCAAAAGCCGGGACAGGGACTACAAGAGACCCAGTACTTC
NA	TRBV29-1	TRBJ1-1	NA	CSVEDLGNNDRLDTEAFF	TGCAGCGTTGAAGATCTTGGGAATAACGACAGACTTGACACTGAAGCTTTCTTT
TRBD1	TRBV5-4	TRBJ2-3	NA	CASSWTGTDTQYF	TGTGCCAGCAGTTGGACAGGGACAGATACGCAGTATTTT
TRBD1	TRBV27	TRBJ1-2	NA	CASSRSQGAGGYTF	TGTGCCAGCAGTAGGTCTCAGGGGGCGGGTGGCTACACCTTC
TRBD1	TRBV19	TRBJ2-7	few	CASSIGQGTYEQYF	TGTGCCAGTAGTATCGGACAGGGGACCTACGAGCAGTACTTC
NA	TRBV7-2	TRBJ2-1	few	CASNELGWSSYNEQFF	TGTGCCAGCAACGAATTGGGGTGGAGCTCCTACAATGAGCAGTTCTTC
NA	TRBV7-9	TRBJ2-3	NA	CASGKSGGTDTQYF	TGTGCCAGCGGGAAGTCAGGGGGCACAGATACGCAGTATTTT
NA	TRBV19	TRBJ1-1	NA	CASSMPDTNTEAFF	TGTGCCAGTAGTATGCCAGATACGAACACTGAAGCTTTCTTT
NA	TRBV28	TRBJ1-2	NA	CASSRSGTAIGYTF	TGTGCCAGCAGTCGTTCCGGGACCGCAATTGGCTACACCTTC
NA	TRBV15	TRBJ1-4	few	CATSRVGGHRSRTNEKLFF	TGTGCCACCAGCAGAGTCGGAGGACATAGATCTCGAACTAATGAAAAACTGTTTTTT
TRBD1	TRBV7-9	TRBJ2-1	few	CASSRIRDSTYNEQFF	TGTGCCAGCAGCCGTATCCGGGACAGTACGTACAATGAGCAGTTCTTC
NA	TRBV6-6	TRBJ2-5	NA	CASNNRAETQYF	TGTGCCAGCAATAACAGGGCGGAGACCCAGTACTTC
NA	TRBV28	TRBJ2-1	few	CASSPDTGGQFF	TGTGCCAGCAGTCCGGACACTGGAGGGCAGTTCTTC
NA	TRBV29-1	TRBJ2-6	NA	CSVNPIGANVLTF	TGCAGCGTAAACCCCATTGGGGCCAACGTCCTGACTTTC
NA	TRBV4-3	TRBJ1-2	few	CASSHRPESNYGYTF	TGCGCCAGCAGCCACCGACCGGAGAGCAACTATGGCTACACCTTC
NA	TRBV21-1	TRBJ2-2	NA	CASSGQEAPNTGELFF	TGTGCCAGCAGCGGGCAGGAAGCGCCAAACACCGGGGAGCTGTTTTTT
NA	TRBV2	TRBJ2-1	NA	CASGETSYNEQFF	TGTGCCAGCGGTGAGACTAGCTACAATGAGCAGTTCTTC
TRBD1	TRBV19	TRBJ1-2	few	CASSKQGSGGYTF	TGTGCCAGTAGTAAACAGGGGAGTGGAGGCTACACCTTC
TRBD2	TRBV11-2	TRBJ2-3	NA	CASSLGLAGGDTQYF	TGTGCCAGCAGCTTAGGACTAGCCGGAGGGGATACGCAGTATTTT